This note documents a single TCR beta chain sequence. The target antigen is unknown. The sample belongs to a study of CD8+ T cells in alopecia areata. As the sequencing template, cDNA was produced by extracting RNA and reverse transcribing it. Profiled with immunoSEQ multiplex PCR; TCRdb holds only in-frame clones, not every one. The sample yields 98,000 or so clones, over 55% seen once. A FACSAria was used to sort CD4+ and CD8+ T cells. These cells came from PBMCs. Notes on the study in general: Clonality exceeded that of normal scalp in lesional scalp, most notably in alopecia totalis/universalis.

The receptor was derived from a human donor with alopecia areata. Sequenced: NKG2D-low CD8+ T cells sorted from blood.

This CDR3 reads CASSLRSSGRALYEQYF. Written as DNA, the CDR3 is TGTGCCAGCAGTTTAAGGTCTAGCGGGAGGGCCTTGTACGAGCAGTACTTC. The chain employs TRBV27 and TRBJ2-7; 12 bases fit TRBD2. CDR3 length: 17 amino acids. The V segment lost 2 bases and the J segment 4 bases; nucleotides outside the gene matches: 9. The germline V gene encodes CDR1 MNHEY and CDR2 SMNVEV (reference sequence).